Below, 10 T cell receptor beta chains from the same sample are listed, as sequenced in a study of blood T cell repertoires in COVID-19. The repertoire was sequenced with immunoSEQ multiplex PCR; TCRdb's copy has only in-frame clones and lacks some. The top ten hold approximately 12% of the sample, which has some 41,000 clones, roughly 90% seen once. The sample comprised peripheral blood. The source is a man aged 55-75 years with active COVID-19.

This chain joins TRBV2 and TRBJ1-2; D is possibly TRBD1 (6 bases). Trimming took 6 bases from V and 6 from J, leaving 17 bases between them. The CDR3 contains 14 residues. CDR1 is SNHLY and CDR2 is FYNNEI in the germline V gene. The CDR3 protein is CASRHYRVEDGYTF. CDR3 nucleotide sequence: TGTGCCAGCAGGCATTACAGGGTAGAGGATGGCTACACCTTC.

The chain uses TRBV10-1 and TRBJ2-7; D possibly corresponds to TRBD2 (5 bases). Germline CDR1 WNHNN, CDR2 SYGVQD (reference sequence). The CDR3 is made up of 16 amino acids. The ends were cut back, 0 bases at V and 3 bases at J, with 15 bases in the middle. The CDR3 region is CASSESGKRFYYEQYF. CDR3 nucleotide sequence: TGCGCCAGCAGTGAGTCCGGGAAGCGATTCTACTACGAGCAGTACTTC.

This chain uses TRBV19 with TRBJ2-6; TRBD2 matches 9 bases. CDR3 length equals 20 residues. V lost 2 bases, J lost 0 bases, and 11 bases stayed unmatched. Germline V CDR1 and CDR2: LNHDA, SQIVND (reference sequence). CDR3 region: CASSIRFTSGHFSGANVLTF. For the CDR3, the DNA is TGTGCCAGTAGTATAAGGTTTACTAGCGGGCATTTCTCTGGGGCCAACGTCCTGACTTTC.

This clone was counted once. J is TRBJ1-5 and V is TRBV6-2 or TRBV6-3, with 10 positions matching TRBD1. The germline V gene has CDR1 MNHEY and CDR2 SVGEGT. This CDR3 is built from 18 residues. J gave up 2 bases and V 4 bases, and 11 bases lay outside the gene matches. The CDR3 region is CASSFEDRGVWGNQPQHF. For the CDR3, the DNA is TGTGCCAGCAGTTTCGAGGACAGGGGGGTATGGGGCAATCAGCCCCAGCATTTT.

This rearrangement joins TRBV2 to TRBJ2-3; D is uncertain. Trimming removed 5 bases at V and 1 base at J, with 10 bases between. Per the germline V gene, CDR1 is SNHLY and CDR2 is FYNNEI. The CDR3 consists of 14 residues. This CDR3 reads CASSLVSGTDTQYF. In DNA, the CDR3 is TGTGCCAGCAGTTTAGTAAGCGGCACAGATACGCAGTATTTT.

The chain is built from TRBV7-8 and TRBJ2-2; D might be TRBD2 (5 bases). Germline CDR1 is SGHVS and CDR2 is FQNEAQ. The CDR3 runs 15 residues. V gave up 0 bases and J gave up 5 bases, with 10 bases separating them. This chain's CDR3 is CASSLASEGTGELFF. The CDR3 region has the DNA TGTGCCAGCAGCTTAGCCAGCGAGGGTACCGGGGAGCTGTTTTTT.

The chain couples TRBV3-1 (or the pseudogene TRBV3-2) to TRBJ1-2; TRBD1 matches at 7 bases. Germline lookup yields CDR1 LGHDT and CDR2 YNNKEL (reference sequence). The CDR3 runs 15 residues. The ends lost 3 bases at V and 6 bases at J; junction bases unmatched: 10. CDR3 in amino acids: CASSHLDRASDGYTF. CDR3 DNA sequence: TGTGCCAGCAGCCACCTCGACAGGGCGAGTGATGGCTACACCTTC.

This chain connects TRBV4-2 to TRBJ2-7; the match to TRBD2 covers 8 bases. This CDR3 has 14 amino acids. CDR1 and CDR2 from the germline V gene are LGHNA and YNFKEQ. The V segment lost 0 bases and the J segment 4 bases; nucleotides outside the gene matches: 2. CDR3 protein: CASSQESGSYEQYF. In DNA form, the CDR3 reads TGTGCCAGCAGCCAAGAGAGCGGGAGTTACGAGCAGTACTTC.

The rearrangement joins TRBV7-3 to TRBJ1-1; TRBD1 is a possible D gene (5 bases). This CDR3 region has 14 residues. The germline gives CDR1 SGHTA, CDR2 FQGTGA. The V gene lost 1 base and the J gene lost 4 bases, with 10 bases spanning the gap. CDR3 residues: CASSLSGGSTEAFF. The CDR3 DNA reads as TGTGCCAGCAGCTTAAGTGGGGGGAGCACTGAAGCTTTCTTT.

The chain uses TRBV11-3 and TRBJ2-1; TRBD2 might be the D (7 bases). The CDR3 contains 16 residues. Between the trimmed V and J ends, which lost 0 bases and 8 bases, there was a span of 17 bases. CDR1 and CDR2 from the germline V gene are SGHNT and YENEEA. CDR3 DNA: TGTGCCAGCAGCTTAGAACAAGGGGGGGGAAAATATGAGCAGTTCTTC. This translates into CASSLEQGGGKYEQFF.